The 20 T cell receptor beta chains given below trace back to one sample, sequenced in a study of radiation and T cells in renal cell carcinoma. Specified time point: blood 4 weeks post-SBRT, at nephrectomy. Treatment described: 15 Gy SBRT to primary tumor, nephrectomy 4 weeks later. This table comes from immunoSEQ multiplex PCR, and its TCRdb copy is limited to in-frame clones, with some not included. The sample lists 75,000 to 95,000 clones, approximately 86% seen once, with roughly a tenth in the top ten. The specimen comprised blood, sampled from a patient whose treatment included radiotherapy and nephrectomy. Source of these receptors: a man aged 50 to 59 with renal cell carcinoma.

The J gene is TRBJ2-5, the V gene TRBV6-5, with unresolved D. The DNA end favors TRBJ2-7, so the J call may be wrong. Germline V gene lookup returns CDR1 MNHEY and CDR2 SVGAGI. The CDR3 is 16 amino acids. CDR3 region: CASSYSLAGNSYEQYF. CDR3 nucleotide sequence: TGTGCCAGCAGTTACTCGCTTGCCGGAAACTCCTACGAGCAGTACTTC.

This clone has only one observation. J is TRBJ2-1 and V is TRBV5-1, with no clear D. Germline V gives CDR1 SGHRS, CDR2 YFSETQ. This CDR3 contains 13 residues. Trimming removed 7 bases from V and 0 bases from J, with 8 bases in between. The CDR3 reads CASRNSSYNEQFF. CDR3 nucleotide sequence: TGCGCCAGCCGGAATAGCTCCTACAATGAGCAGTTCTTC.

V and J are TRBV29-1 and TRBJ1-2, with 10 bases lining up with TRBD1. V gave up 6 bases and J gave up 3 bases; unmatched junction bases: 16. The germline V gene encodes CDR1 SQVTM and CDR2 ANQGSEA. The CDR3 length is 17 residues. CDR3 protein: CSVSDRGSAGGDYGYTF. For the CDR3, the DNA is TGCAGCGTCTCGGACAGGGGGTCTGCCGGGGGAGACTATGGCTACACCTTC.

The V call is TRBV5-1, the J call TRBJ2-6, with D possibly called TRBD1 or TRBD2 (7 bases each). This CDR3 is built from 18 residues. With 4 bases removed from V and 0 bases from J, the gap between germline ends came to 17 bases. Per germline, CDR1 SGHRS and CDR2 YFSETQ. CDR3 in DNA: TGCGCCAGCAGCCAACCCCAGGGGGGGAGCTCTGGGGCCAACGTCCTGACTTTC. Amino acid sequence: CASSQPQGGSSGANVLTF.

This clone was seen only a few times. The chain couples TRBV7-9 to TRBJ1-1, with 7 bases lining up with TRBD1. The germline gives CDR1 SEHNR, CDR2 FQNEAQ (reference sequence). The V gene end was trimmed by 6 bases and the J gene end by 2 bases; junction bases not matched to a gene: 6. The CDR3 spans 14 residues. CDR3 sequence (DNA): TGTGCCAGCAGGGCGGGACAGCCCAACACTGAAGCTTTCTTT. Translated: CASRAGQPNTEAFF.

This chain connects TRBV5-8 to TRBJ2-5, with TRBD1 matching 10 bases. The V gene end was trimmed by 4 bases and the J gene end by 1 base; junction bases not matched to a gene: 4. CDR1 SGHTS and CDR2 YDEGEE come from the germline V gene. CDR3 size: 15 residues. CDR3 region: CASSQGTGVQETQYF. The CDR3 DNA reads as TGTGCCAGCAGCCAGGGGACAGGGGTCCAAGAGACCCAGTACTTC.

The gene calls are TRBV25-1 and TRBJ1-3; no clear D gene. The germline V gene has CDR1 MGHDK and CDR2 SYGVNS. Trimming removed 1 base at V and 4 bases at J, with 8 bases between. The CDR3 totals 14 residues. The CDR3 coding sequence is TGTGCCAGCAGTGAATTTGGGATCGGAAACACCATATATTTT. Residues: CASSEFGIGNTIYF.

This clone appeared once. This chain connects TRBV5-4 to TRBJ1-6; D uncertain. CDR3 length: 19 amino acids. Trimming pared 5 bases from V and 7 bases from J, leaving 28 bases between. CDR1 is SGHNT, CDR2 YYREEE, per germline (reference sequence). The CDR3 DNA follows: TGTGCCAGCAGATACACCCGGTTCTCCACTAGTTCGGTGAATTCACCCCTCCACTTT. The encoded protein is CASRYTRFSTSSVNSPLHF.

This clone was observed a single time. The genes are TRBV25-1 and TRBJ1-1; D unresolved. The CDR3 is 14 amino acids. Germline loops: CDR1 MGHDK, CDR2 SYGVNS. The ends were cut back, 2 bases at V and 6 bases at J, with 13 bases in the middle. The CDR3 region is CASSEVSGNSEAFF. The CDR3 region has the DNA TGTGCCAGCAGTGAAGTATCGGGAAACTCTGAAGCTTTCTTT.

The chain links TRBV19 to TRBJ1-3; no clear D gene. The CDR3 totals 14 residues. Germline V CDR1 and CDR2: LNHDA, SQIVND (reference sequence). Deletions cut 5 bases from V and 0 bases from J, with 8 bases between. The CDR3 nucleotides are TGTGCCAGTAGTTATGGAATCTCTGGAAACACCATATATTTT. It codes for CASSYGISGNTIYF.

This clone was seen only a few times. J is TRBJ2-1 and V is TRBV2, with TRBD2 as a possible D gene (5 bases). The V and J ends lost 5 bases and 0 bases respectively, with 14 bases between them. The germline V gene encodes CDR1 SNHLY and CDR2 FYNNEI. The CDR3 runs to 16 residues. CDR3 sequence: CASSTKAVSSYNEQFF. DNA for the CDR3: TGTGCCAGCAGTACCAAAGCGGTGAGCTCCTACAATGAGCAGTTCTTC.

V usage is TRBV5-1 and J usage is TRBJ2-5, with D possibly called TRBD1 or TRBD2 (5 bases each). Trimming took off 6 bases at V and 3 bases at J, with 12 bases between the two ends. The CDR3 runs 13 residues. Germline lookup yields CDR1 SGHRS and CDR2 YFSETQ. The CDR3 loop is CASTGTGKETQYF. The CDR3 DNA follows: TGCGCCAGCACCGGGACGGGAAAAGAGACCCAGTACTTC.

The chain is built from TRBV7-9 and TRBJ2-2; D may be TRBD1 or TRBD2 (5 bases each). V lost 5 bases to trimming and J lost 1 base, with 17 bases between them. The CDR3 has 17 amino acids. Germline assignment: CDR1 SEHNR and CDR2 FQNEAQ (reference sequence). Written as DNA, the CDR3 is TGTGCCAGCAGCCCCCGAATGGGGACGGGGAACACCGGGGAGCTGTTTTTT. This codes for CASSPRMGTGNTGELFF.

The gene calls are TRBV9 and TRBJ2-7; 7 bases agree with TRBD1. V lost 5 bases to trimming and J lost 5 bases; unmatched junction nucleotides: 16. The CDR3 runs to 16 residues. Per germline, CDR1 SGDLS and CDR2 YYNGEE. The DNA for the CDR3 is TGTGCCAGCAGTTCTATCCGAGGACAGGTACCCCACGAGCAGTACTTC. The encoded protein is CASSSIRGQVPHEQYF.

The chain uses TRBV19 and TRBJ2-5; TRBD2 is a possible D gene (5 bases). Germline values: CDR1 LNHDA, CDR2 SQIVND (reference sequence). Trimming stripped 3 bases from V and 4 bases from J, with 9 bases between. CDR3 length: 13 residues. For the CDR3, the DNA is TGTGCCAGTAGTATCGTTCGGGGAGAGACCCAGTACTTC. This sequence encodes CASSIVRGETQYF. The variable domain in full, completed from reference TRBV19 and TRBJ2-5, reads DGGITQSPKYLFRKEGQNVTLSCEQNLNHDAMYWYRQDPGQGLRLIYYSQIVNDFQKGDIAEGYSVSREKKESFPLTVTSAQKNPTAFYLCASSIVRGETQYFGPGTRLLVL.

The chain links TRBV30 to TRBJ2-5; 8 bases agree with TRBD1. TRBJ2-7 explains the end of the DNA better; the J call may be wrong. The germline gives CDR1 GTSNPN, CDR2 SVGIG (reference sequence). The CDR3 covers 14 residues. As DNA, the CDR3 is TGTGCCTGGAGGGGCCGACAGGGGTCTATCGAGCAGTACTTC. Translation: CAWRGRQGSIEQYF.

Note on this clone: In the same sample, other DNA sequences code for this CDR3. The rearrangement links TRBV5-1 to TRBJ1-1, with D hard to call. In germline, CDR1 is SGHRS, CDR2 YFSETQ. V shed 1 base and J shed 5 bases, with 12 bases lying between them. This CDR3 contains 14 residues. CDR3 in amino acids: CASSLSGGNTEAFF. CDR3 coding DNA: TGCGCCAGCAGCTTGTCGGGCGGGAATACTGAAGCTTTCTTT. The full variable domain, rest sourced from reference TRBV5-1 and TRBJ1-1, is KAGVTQTPRYLIKTRGQQVTLSCSPISGHRSVSWYQQTPGQGLQFLFEYFSETQRNKGNFPGRFSGRQFSNSRSEMNVSTLELGDSALYLCASSLSGGNTEAFFGQGTRLTVV.

The chain uses TRBV25-1 and TRBJ1-6, with 9 nucleotides matching TRBD1. The CDR3 has 15 residues. Germline CDR1 MGHDK, CDR2 SYGVNS. V lost 3 bases and J lost 8; bases outside the gene matches: 5. The CDR3 nucleotides are TGTGCCAGCAGTGATGGGACAGGGAGAGATTCACCCCTCCACTTT. This encodes CASSDGTGRDSPLHF.

The chain is built from TRBV5-1 and TRBJ1-6; TRBD1 might be the D (5 bases). The CDR3 has 15 residues. V lost 4 bases and J 7 bases, leaving 15 bases between the germline ends. CDR1 and CDR2 from the germline V gene are SGHRS and YFSETQ. The CDR3 loop reads CASSETEPRNSPLHF. The CDR3, as DNA: TGCGCCAGCAGCGAGACAGAGCCAAGGAATTCACCCCTCCACTTT. Full variable domain (missing parts from reference TRBV5-1 and TRBJ1-6): KAGVTQTPRYLIKTRGQQVTLSCSPISGHRSVSWYQQTPGQGLQFLFEYFSETQRNKGNFPGRFSGRQFSNSRSEMNVSTLELGDSALYLCASSETEPRNSPLHFGNGTRLTVT.

CDR3 region: CASSLNQGGTEAFF. CDR3 sequence (DNA): TGTGCCAGCAGTTTAAACCAGGGCGGTACTGAAGCTTTCTTT. The chain couples TRBV27 to TRBJ1-1, with a tentative D call TRBD1 (5 bases). V lost 2 bases and J lost 5, with 12 bases in between. CDR1 and CDR2 from the germline V gene are MNHEY and SMNVEV (reference sequence). The CDR3 is 14 amino acids.